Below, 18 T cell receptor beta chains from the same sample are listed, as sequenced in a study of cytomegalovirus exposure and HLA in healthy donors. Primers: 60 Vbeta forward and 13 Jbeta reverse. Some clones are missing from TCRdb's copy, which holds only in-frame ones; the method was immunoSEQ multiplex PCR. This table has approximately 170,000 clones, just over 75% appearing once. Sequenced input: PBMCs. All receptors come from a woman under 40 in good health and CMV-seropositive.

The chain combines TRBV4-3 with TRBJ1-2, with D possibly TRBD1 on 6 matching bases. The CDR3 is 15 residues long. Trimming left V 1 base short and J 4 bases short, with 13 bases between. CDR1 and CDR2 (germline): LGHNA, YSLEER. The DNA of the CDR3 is TGCGCCAGCAGCCAAGGTCAACAGGGTGTCTATGGCTACACCTTC. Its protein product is CASSQGQQGVYGYTF.

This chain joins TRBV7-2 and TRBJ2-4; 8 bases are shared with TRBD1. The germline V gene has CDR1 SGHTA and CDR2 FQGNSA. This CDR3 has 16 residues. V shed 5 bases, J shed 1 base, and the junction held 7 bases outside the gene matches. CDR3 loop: CASSVQGARAKNIQYF. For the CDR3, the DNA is TGTGCCAGCAGCGTCCAGGGGGCGAGGGCCAAAAACATTCAGTACTTC.

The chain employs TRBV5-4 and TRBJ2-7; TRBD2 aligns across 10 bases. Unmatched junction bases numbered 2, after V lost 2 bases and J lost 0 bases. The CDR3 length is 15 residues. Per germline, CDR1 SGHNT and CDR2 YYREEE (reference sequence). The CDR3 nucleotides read TGTGCCAGCAGCTTTGAGCGGGGGGGCTCCTACGAGCAGTACTTC. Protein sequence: CASSFERGGSYEQYF.

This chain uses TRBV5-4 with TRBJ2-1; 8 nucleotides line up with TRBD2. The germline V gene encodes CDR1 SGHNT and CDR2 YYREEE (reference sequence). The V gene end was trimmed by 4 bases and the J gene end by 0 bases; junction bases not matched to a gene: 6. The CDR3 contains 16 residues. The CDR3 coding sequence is TGTGCCAGCAGCCGGGGGGGGAGGGCCTCCTACAATGAGCAGTTCTTC. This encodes CASSRGGRASYNEQFF.

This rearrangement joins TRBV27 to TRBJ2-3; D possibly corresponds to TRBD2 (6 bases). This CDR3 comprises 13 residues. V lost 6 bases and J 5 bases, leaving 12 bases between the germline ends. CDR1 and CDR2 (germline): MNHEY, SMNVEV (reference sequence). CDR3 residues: CASRRGGEDTQYF. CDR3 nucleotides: TGTGCCAGCAGGCGGGGTGGAGAAGATACGCAGTATTTT.

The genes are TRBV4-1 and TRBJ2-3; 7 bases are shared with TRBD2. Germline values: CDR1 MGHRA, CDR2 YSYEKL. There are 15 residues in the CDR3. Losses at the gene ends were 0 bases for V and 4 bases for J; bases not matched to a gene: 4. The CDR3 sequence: CASSQEPGLSDTQYF. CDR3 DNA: TGCGCCAGCAGCCAAGAACCGGGACTATCAGATACGCAGTATTTT.

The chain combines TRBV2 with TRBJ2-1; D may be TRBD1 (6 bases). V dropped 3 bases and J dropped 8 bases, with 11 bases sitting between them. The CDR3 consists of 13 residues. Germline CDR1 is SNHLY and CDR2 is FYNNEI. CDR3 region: CASSDQGLYEQFF. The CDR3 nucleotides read TGTGCCAGCAGTGATCAGGGGCTTTATGAGCAGTTCTTC.

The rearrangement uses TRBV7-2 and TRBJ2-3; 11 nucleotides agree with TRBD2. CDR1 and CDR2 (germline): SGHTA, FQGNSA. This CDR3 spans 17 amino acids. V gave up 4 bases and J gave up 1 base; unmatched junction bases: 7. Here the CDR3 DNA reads TGTGCCAGCAGCTCCCAAAGTAGCGGGGGGGGCACAGATACGCAGTATTTT. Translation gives CASSSQSSGGGTDTQYF.

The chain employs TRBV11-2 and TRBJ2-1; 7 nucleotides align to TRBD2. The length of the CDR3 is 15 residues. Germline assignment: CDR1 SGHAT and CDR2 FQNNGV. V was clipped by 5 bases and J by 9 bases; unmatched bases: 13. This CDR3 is CASSLTGGSIGEQFF. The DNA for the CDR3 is TGTGCCAGCAGCCTGACTGGCGGGAGCATTGGTGAGCAGTTCTTC. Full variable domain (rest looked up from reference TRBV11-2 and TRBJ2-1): EAGVAQSPRYKIIEKRQSVAFWCNPISGHATLYWYQQILGQGPKLLIQFQNNGVVDDSQLPKDRFSAERLKGVDSTLKIQPAKLEDSAVYLCASSLTGGSIGEQFFGPGTRLTVL.

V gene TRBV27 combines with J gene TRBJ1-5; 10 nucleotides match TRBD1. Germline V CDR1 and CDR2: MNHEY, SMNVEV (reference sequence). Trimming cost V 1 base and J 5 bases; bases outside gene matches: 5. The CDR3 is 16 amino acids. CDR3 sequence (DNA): TGTGCCAGCAGTTTATTTTCCGGGACAGGGGATCAGCCCCAGCATTTT. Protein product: CASSLFSGTGDQPQHF.

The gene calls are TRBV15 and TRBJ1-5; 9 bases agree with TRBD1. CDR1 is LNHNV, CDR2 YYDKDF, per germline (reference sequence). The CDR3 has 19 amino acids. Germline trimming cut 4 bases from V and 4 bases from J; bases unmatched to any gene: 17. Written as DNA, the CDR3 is TGTGCCACCAGCACCCACCTACTCCCGGGACAGGGAAGAAATCAGCCCCAGCATTTT. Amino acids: CATSTHLLPGQGRNQPQHF.

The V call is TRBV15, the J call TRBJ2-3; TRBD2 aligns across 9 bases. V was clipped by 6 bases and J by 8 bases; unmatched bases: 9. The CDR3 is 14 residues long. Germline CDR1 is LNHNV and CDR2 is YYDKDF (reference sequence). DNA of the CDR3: TGTGCCACCAGAATCGCGGGGGGGCAGGGTACGCAGTATTTT. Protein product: CATRIAGGQGTQYF.

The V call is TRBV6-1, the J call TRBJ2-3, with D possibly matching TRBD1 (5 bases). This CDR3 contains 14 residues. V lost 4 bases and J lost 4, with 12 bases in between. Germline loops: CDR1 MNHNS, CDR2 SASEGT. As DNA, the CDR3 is TGTGCCAGCAGTGCCAGGGAAGGGGCAGATACGCAGTATTTT. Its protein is CASSAREGADTQYF.

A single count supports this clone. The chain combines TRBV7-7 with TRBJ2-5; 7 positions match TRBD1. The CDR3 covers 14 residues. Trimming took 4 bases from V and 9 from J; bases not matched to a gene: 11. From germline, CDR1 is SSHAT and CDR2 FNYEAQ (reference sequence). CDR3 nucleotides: TGTGCCAGCAGCTCAACCTTACAGGGGACGGCCCAGTACTTC. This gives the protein CASSSTLQGTAQYF.

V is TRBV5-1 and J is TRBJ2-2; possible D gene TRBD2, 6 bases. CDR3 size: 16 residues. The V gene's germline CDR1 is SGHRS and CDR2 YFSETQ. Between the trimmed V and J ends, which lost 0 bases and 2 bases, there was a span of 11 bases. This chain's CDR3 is CASSLVPGVNTGELFF. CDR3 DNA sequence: TGCGCCAGCAGCTTGGTTCCGGGAGTTAACACCGGGGAGCTGTTTTTT.

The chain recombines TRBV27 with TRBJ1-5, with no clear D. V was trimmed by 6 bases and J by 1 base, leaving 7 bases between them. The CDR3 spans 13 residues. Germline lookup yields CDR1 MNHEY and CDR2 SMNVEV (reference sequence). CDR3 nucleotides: TGTGCCAGCAGCCGTTTGAGCAATCAGCCCCAGCATTTT. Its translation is CASSRLSNQPQHF.

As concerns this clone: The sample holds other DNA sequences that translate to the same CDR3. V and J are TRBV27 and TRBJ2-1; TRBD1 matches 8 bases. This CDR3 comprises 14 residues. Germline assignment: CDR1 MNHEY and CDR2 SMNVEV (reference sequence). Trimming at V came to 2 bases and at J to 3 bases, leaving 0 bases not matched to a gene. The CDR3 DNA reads TGTGCCAGCAGTTTAGACAGGGGCTACAATGAGCAGTTCTTC. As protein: CASSLDRGYNEQFF.

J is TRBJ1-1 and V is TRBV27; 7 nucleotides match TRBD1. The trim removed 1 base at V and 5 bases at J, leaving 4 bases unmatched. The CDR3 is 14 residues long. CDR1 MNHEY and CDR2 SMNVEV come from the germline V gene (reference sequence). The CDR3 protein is CASSLLQGITEAFF. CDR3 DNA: TGTGCCAGCAGTTTATTACAGGGGATTACTGAAGCTTTCTTT.